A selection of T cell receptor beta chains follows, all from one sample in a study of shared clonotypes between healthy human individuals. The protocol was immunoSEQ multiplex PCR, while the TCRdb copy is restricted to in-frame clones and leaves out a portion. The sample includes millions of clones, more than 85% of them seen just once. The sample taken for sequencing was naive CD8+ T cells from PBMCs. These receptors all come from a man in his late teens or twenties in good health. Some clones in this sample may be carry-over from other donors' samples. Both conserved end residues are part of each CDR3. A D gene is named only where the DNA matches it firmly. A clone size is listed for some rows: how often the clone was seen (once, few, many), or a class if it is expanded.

cdr3_nt: TGTGCCATCAGGTCGACAGGGGGCGAGGAAGCTTTCTTT; cdr3_aa: CAIRSTGGEEAFF; v_call: TRBV10-3; d_call: TRBD1; clone_size: once; j_call: TRBJ1-1
cdr3_nt: TGTGCCAGCAGGGGGGCGAGTGCTGAGCAGTTCTTC; cdr3_aa: CASRGASAEQFF; v_call: TRBV9; d_call: -; clone_size: -; j_call: TRBJ2-1
cdr3_nt: TGTGCCAGCAGTTACCAACAGGGGGCGGAATACGAGCAGTACTTC; cdr3_aa: CASSYQQGAEYEQYF; v_call: TRBV6-6; d_call: TRBD1; clone_size: -; j_call: TRBJ2-7
cdr3_nt: TGTGCCAGCAGTTTGGACAGTCTCACTAGCACAGATACGCAGTATTTT; cdr3_aa: CASSLDSLTSTDTQYF; v_call: TRBV5-4; d_call: -; clone_size: -; j_call: TRBJ2-3
cdr3_nt: TGTGCCAGCACCCGTCTAGGACGCGAGCAGTACTTC; cdr3_aa: CASTRLGREQYF; v_call: TRBV2; d_call: -; clone_size: -; j_call: TRBJ2-7
cdr3_nt: TGCGCCAGCAGCCGCACCCGAGGCACTAATGAAAAACTGTTTTTT; cdr3_aa: CASSRTRGTNEKLFF; v_call: TRBV5-1; d_call: -; clone_size: -; j_call: TRBJ1-4
cdr3_nt: TGTGCCAGCACCCTAGGGGTTAGCGGGGGACACTACAATGAGCAGTTCTTC; cdr3_aa: CASTLGVSGGHYNEQFF; v_call: TRBV5-6; d_call: TRBD2; clone_size: -; j_call: TRBJ2-1
cdr3_nt: TGTGCCAGCAGCTTGGCGGGATCGGATGAGCAGTTCTTC; cdr3_aa: CASSLAGSDEQFF; v_call: TRBV5-6; d_call: -; clone_size: -; j_call: TRBJ2-1
cdr3_nt: TGTGCCAGCAGCCCGGGGGAGGCTTACAATGAGCAGTTCTTC; cdr3_aa: CASSPGEAYNEQFF; v_call: TRBV5-6; d_call: -; clone_size: -; j_call: TRBJ2-1
cdr3_nt: TGTGCCAGCAGTTTCGCGCCGGTGAACACTGAAGCTTTCTTT; cdr3_aa: CASSFAPVNTEAFF; v_call: TRBV6-6; d_call: -; clone_size: -; j_call: TRBJ1-1
cdr3_nt: TGTGCCAGCAGCTGGGGAATGATTGAAAAACTGTTTTTT; cdr3_aa: CASSWGMIEKLFF; v_call: TRBV28; d_call: -; clone_size: -; j_call: TRBJ1-4
cdr3_nt: TGTGCCAGCAGTTTTATAGGCGAGTCTGGCTACACCTTC; cdr3_aa: CASSFIGESGYTF; v_call: TRBV28; d_call: -; clone_size: -; j_call: TRBJ1-2
cdr3_nt: TGTGCCAGCAGCCCGCCTCTAAGTTGGACTGAAGCTTTCTTT; cdr3_aa: CASSPPLSWTEAFF; v_call: TRBV7-9; d_call: -; clone_size: -; j_call: TRBJ1-1
cdr3_nt: TGCAGCGCTACGACAGCGAGCTCCTACGAGCAGTACTTC; cdr3_aa: CSATTASSYEQYF; v_call: TRBV29-1; d_call: -; clone_size: -; j_call: TRBJ2-7
cdr3_nt: TGTGCCAGTAGTATAGGAAGGAGGGGGCTCTTCACTGAAGCTTTCTTT; cdr3_aa: CASSIGRRGLFTEAFF; v_call: TRBV19; d_call: TRBD1; clone_size: -; j_call: TRBJ1-1
cdr3_nt: TGTGCCAGCAGCTTAGCCCCGGGGCCCGAGCAGTACTTC; cdr3_aa: CASSLAPGPEQYF; v_call: TRBV7-9; d_call: -; clone_size: once; j_call: TRBJ2-7
cdr3_nt: TGCGCCAGCAGCTTGTGGGGGCCCCGGGAGACCCAGTACTTC; cdr3_aa: CASSLWGPRETQYF; v_call: TRBV5-1; d_call: -; clone_size: -; j_call: TRBJ2-5